The 27 T cell receptor beta chains presented below share a single source sample, sequenced in a study of technical replicates of blood from a few donors. Data came from immunoSEQ multiplex PCR; TCRdb stores just in-frame clones and leaves some out. The sample yields approximately 60,000 clones, around 88% seen once. Sequenced sample: PBMCs. The receptors come from a human donor in good health. Some clones in this sample may be carry-over from other donors' samples.

The V call is TRBV7-8, the J call TRBJ1-1, with TRBD1 matching 8 bases. The CDR3 extends over 16 amino acids. V trimming: 5 bases; J trimming: 0 bases; junction bases outside the gene matches: 8. Germline V gene lookup returns CDR1 SGHVS and CDR2 FQNEAQ. The CDR3 DNA reads as TGTGCCAGCAGCCCTCGACAGGGGTTCATGAACACTGAAGCTTTCTTT. Protein product: CASSPRQGFMNTEAFF.

Only a few counts were recorded for this clone. The chain is built from TRBV15 and TRBJ1-2; a possible D gene is TRBD1 (5 bases). The CDR3 covers 13 residues. Germline CDR1 reads LNHNV; CDR2 reads YYDKDF (reference sequence). The V end was cut by 9 bases, the J end by 4 bases, with 15 bases between. For the CDR3, the DNA is TGTGCCACACAGAAAGCGGGGGGCTATGGCTACACCTTC. It specifies CATQKAGGYGYTF.

In this sample, this clone turned up many times. The rearrangement uses TRBV6-1 and TRBJ1-2; D possibly corresponds to TRBD1 (5 bases). V was shortened by 3 bases and J by 3 bases, with 8 bases between the two germline ends. Germline V lookup: CDR1 MNHNS, CDR2 SASEGT. This CDR3 comprises 13 residues. In DNA, the CDR3 is TGTGCCAGCAGTGAGGACACCTACTATGGCTACACCTTC. It specifies CASSEDTYYGYTF.

The V and J genes are TRBV5-6 and TRBJ2-1, with 9 bases lining up with TRBD1. Germline CDR1 and CDR2: SGHDT and YYEEEE. V lost 3 bases, J lost 7 bases, and 11 bases stayed unmatched. CDR3 length: 16 amino acids. CDR3 loop: CASSWLSGTGSNEQFF. DNA of the CDR3: TGTGCCAGCAGCTGGCTATCCGGGACAGGGTCGAATGAGCAGTTCTTC.

This chain connects TRBV5-8 to TRBJ2-3, with TRBD2 identical over 7 bases. Unmatched junction bases numbered 5, after V lost 3 bases and J lost 1 base. Germline assignment: CDR1 SGHTS and CDR2 YDEGEE. This CDR3 comprises 15 residues. The CDR3: CASSSSGRGTDTQYF. CDR3 bases: TGTGCCAGCAGCTCTTCAGGGAGGGGCACAGATACGCAGTATTTT. The variable domain in full, with the rest retrieved from reference TRBV5-8 and TRBJ2-3, is EAGVTQSPTHLIKTRGQQATLRCSPISGHTSVYWYQQALGLGLQFLLWYDEGEERNRGNFPPRFSGRQFPNYSSELNVNALELEDSALYLCASSSSGRGTDTQYFGPGTRLTVL.

The chain has TRBV6-5 and TRBJ1-1, with D maybe TRBD1 (5 bases). Germline CDR1 MNHEY, CDR2 SVGAGI. The CDR3 covers 14 residues. The V end was cut by 0 bases, the J end by 8 bases, with 13 bases between. The CDR3 sequence is CASSYSKTRAEAFF. DNA of the CDR3: TGTGCCAGCAGTTACTCTAAAACCAGGGCCGAAGCTTTCTTT.

This clone was detected only once. This sequence joins TRBV5-4 and TRBJ2-3; weak D call: TRBD1 (6 bases). Germline-derived CDR1 and CDR2 are SGHNT and YYREEE (reference sequence). This CDR3 has 15 residues. Trimming took off 3 bases at V and 0 bases at J, with 11 bases between the two ends. The CDR3 nucleotides are TGTGCCAGCAGCTCAGGGACACGTAGCACAGATACGCAGTATTTT. Its translation: CASSSGTRSTDTQYF.

V and J are TRBV6-1 and TRBJ1-1; D not certain. The CDR3 covers 12 residues. Trimming removed 6 bases from V and 0 bases from J, with 5 bases in between. The germline gives CDR1 MNHNS, CDR2 SASEGT. The CDR3 DNA is TGTGCCAGCAGGCGGATGAACACTGAAGCTTTCTTT. Translated: CASRRMNTEAFF.

The V and J genes are TRBV5-1 and TRBJ2-7; unclear D gene. The CDR3 is 15 residues long. With 0 bases removed from V and 3 bases from J, the gap between germline ends came to 13 bases. CDR1 is SGHRS, CDR2 YFSETQ, per germline. CDR3 nucleotides: TGCGCCAGCAGCTTGGCTGGAGAAACCTACTACGAGCAGTACTTC. It specifies CASSLAGETYYEQYF.

The genes are TRBV4-2 and TRBJ2-7, with 15 bases identical to TRBD2. The length of the CDR3 is 20 residues. Trimming at V came to 1 base and at J to 4 bases, leaving 14 bases not matched to a gene. In germline, CDR1 is LGHNA, CDR2 YNFKEQ. This CDR3 is CASSQVATGTSGGFSYEQYF. As DNA, the CDR3 is TGTGCCAGCAGCCAAGTTGCGACCGGGACTAGCGGGGGGTTTTCTTACGAGCAGTACTTC.

This sequence joins TRBV11-2 and TRBJ2-3, with TRBD2 matching over 13 bases. J lost 4 bases, V lost 1 base, and 5 bases had no gene match. Per germline, CDR1 SGHAT and CDR2 FQNNGV. CDR3 length: 17 amino acids. The CDR3 DNA reads as TGTGCCAGCAGCTTAGGACTAGCGGGGGGCTACTCAGATACGCAGTATTTT. Its translation: CASSLGLAGGYSDTQYF.

This clone was detected once. The chain carries TRBV7-8 and TRBJ2-3, with 9 bases that match TRBD1. The CDR3 covers 14 residues. Germline values: CDR1 SGHVS, CDR2 FQNEAQ. V lost 10 bases and J lost 3; bases outside the gene matches: 8. The CDR3 nucleotides are TGTGCCACCATACAGGGGGCGGGAACAGATACGCAGTATTTT. Amino acid sequence: CATIQGAGTDTQYF.

This sequence joins TRBV2 and TRBJ2-7; TRBD1 agrees at 10 bases. The CDR3 is 13 amino acids. The germline V gene encodes CDR1 SNHLY and CDR2 FYNNEI. Trimming at V came to 9 bases and at J to 3 bases, leaving 5 bases not matched to a gene. CDR3 residues: CASDRDRGYEQYF. CDR3 nucleotides: TGTGCCAGTGACCGGGACAGGGGCTACGAGCAGTACTTC.

This chain connects TRBV5-1 to TRBJ2-3; D not resolved. V shed 0 bases and J shed 4 bases, with 12 bases lying between them. Germline V lookup: CDR1 SGHRS, CDR2 YFSETQ. CDR3 length: 15 amino acids. The CDR3 DNA follows: TGCGCCAGCAGCTTGGAAACATCCCCCCCAGATACGCAGTATTTT. Its translation: CASSLETSPPDTQYF.

This clone was picked up one time. J is TRBJ2-2 and V is TRBV29-1; 9 bases match TRBD2. The CDR3 length is 14 residues. CDR1 is SQVTM, CDR2 ANQGSEA, per germline. The V gene end was trimmed by 7 bases and the J gene end by 2 bases; junction bases not matched to a gene: 5. The DNA for the CDR3 is TGCAGCGCTGGGCGGGGGGGAAACACCGGGGAGCTGTTTTTT. It translates to CSAGRGGNTGELFF.

The rearrangement uses TRBV30 and TRBJ2-1, with D possibly matching TRBD1 (5 bases). V was pared by 1 base and J by 7 bases, with 14 bases between. Looked up from germline, CDR1 is GTSNPN and CDR2 is SVGIG (reference sequence). There are 14 residues in the CDR3. For the CDR3, the DNA is TGTGCCTGGAGTGAGGTGTCAGGGTGGAATGAGCAGTTCTTC. Protein: CAWSEVSGWNEQFF.

The V and J genes are TRBV9 and TRBJ2-4; maybe TRBD1 (5 bases). With 2 bases removed from V and 8 bases from J, the gap between germline ends came to 20 bases. Germline CDR1 and CDR2: SGDLS and YYNGEE. This CDR3 is 16 amino acids long. Written as DNA, the CDR3 is TGTGCCAGCAGCGTTTCCCCCACGTCAGGGTGGGACATTCAGTACTTC. Translating it yields CASSVSPTSGWDIQYF.

The chain employs TRBV7-2 and TRBJ2-3; 13 bases agree with TRBD2. J gave up 7 bases and V 4 bases, and 5 bases lay outside the gene matches. The CDR3 contains 15 residues. Germline CDR1 reads SGHTA; CDR2 reads FQGNSA. The CDR3 coding sequence is TGTGCCAGCAGCTCCCGACTAGCGGGAGGACATACGCAGTATTTT. Amino acid sequence: CASSSRLAGGHTQYF.

The chain has TRBV4-3 and TRBJ2-5, with D possibly being TRBD2 (5 bases). The V end was cut by 5 bases, the J end by 5 bases, with 18 bases between. The CDR3 contains 15 residues. The germline V gene has CDR1 LGHNA and CDR2 YSLEER. The CDR3 reads CASSTSYGGRETQYF. The CDR3, as DNA: TGCGCCAGCAGCACCTCATACGGAGGCAGGGAGACCCAGTACTTC.

This clone was picked up one time. The chain carries TRBV5-4 and TRBJ1-2; D ambiguous. The CDR3 extends over 13 amino acids. Deletions cut 2 bases from V and 6 bases from J, with 11 bases between. Germline V gene lookup returns CDR1 SGHNT and CDR2 YYREEE (reference sequence). In DNA form, the CDR3 reads TGTGCCAGCAGCTTTCGTGCCGGGGATGGCTACACCTTC. Translating gives CASSFRAGDGYTF.

This clone was seen just once. The chain joins TRBV15 to TRBJ2-2; 9 nucleotides agree with TRBD2. The germline gives CDR1 LNHNV, CDR2 YYDKDF (reference sequence). The V and J ends lost 8 bases and 3 bases, in that order; junction bases with no gene match: 13. The CDR3 runs 17 residues. CDR3 region: CATAGGGGGADTGELFF. The CDR3 bases are TGTGCCACCGCCGGGGGGGGCGGGGGGGCGGACACCGGGGAGCTGTTTTTT.

This clone is judged medium-sized (0.01 to 0.1%). The chain uses TRBV29-1 and TRBJ2-7; 8 nucleotides match TRBD1. V was clipped by 7 bases and J by 1 base; unmatched bases: 9. Per germline, CDR1 SQVTM and CDR2 ANQGSEA. The CDR3 has 14 amino acids. CDR3 in amino acids: CSAMPGGSSYEQYF. CDR3 bases: TGCAGCGCCATGCCAGGGGGCTCTTCCTACGAGCAGTACTTC.

The chain joins TRBV7-9 to TRBJ2-5; a weak D match, TRBD2 (6 bases). Trimming shortened V by 5 bases and J by 3 bases, and 10 bases separated the two germline ends. CDR1 and CDR2 (germline): SEHNR, FQNEAQ (reference sequence). CDR3 length: 13 residues. In DNA, the CDR3 is TGTGCCAGCAGCAAGGGACTCGAAGAGACCCAGTACTTC. Translation gives CASSKGLEETQYF.

The chain joins TRBV10-3 to TRBJ1-1; 8 bases line up with TRBD1. V shed 4 bases and J 11 bases; nucleotides not matched to a gene: 12. The CDR3 has 14 amino acids. Germline V CDR1 and CDR2: ENHRY, SYGVKD. CDR3 in amino acids: CAISGGDRPGGAFF. CDR3 bases: TGTGCCATCAGTGGGGGGGACAGGCCCGGAGGGGCTTTCTTT.

V and J are TRBV7-3 and TRBJ2-2; the D is unclear. Germline-derived CDR1 and CDR2 are SGHTA and FQGTGA. Deletions cut 1 base from V and 6 bases from J, with 12 bases between. The CDR3 runs 15 residues. Written as DNA, the CDR3 is TGTGCCAGCAGCTTAAAACCCCTTGAGGCCGGGGAGCTGTTTTTT. Amino acid sequence: CASSLKPLEAGELFF.

This rearrangement joins TRBV19 to TRBJ1-1, with D maybe TRBD1 (6 bases). V was trimmed by 7 bases and J by 8 bases, leaving 17 bases between them. CDR1 LNHDA and CDR2 SQIVND come from the germline V gene (reference sequence). This CDR3 is built from 13 residues. The CDR3 bases are TGTGCCAGTACCTTGACAGGTCATCGGGAAGCTTTCTTT. Its translation: CASTLTGHREAFF.

This clone qualifies as medium-sized (0.01 to 0.1%). V usage is TRBV6-1 and J usage is TRBJ2-5; 9 positions match TRBD2. Germline V lookup: CDR1 MNHNS, CDR2 SASEGT. V was pared by 7 bases and J by 5 bases, with 8 bases of the junction left unmatched. The CDR3 contains 14 residues. In DNA form, the CDR3 reads TGTGCCAGCATAGCGGGGGAATTTTCGGAGACCCAGTACTTC. As protein: CASIAGEFSETQYF.